Each of the 29 T cell receptor beta chains below was sequenced from the same sample in a study of T cell clonotyping in hematopoietic cell transplantation. Documented time point: recipient sample about 28 days before transplant, after cytoreduction. The assay was immunoSEQ multiplex PCR, and TCRdb's table has in-frame clones only and misses some. The table records around 45,000 clones, approximately 82% of them present only once. The sequencing here drew on peripheral blood mononuclear cells, taken before stem cell transplant. These receptor sequences come from a man in his 60s with myelodysplastic syndrome. Some clones in this sample may be carry-over from other donors' samples.

This sequence joins TRBV2 and TRBJ2-7; 9 nucleotides match TRBD1. V shed 6 bases, J shed 5 bases, and the junction held 5 bases outside the gene matches. This CDR3 contains 13 residues. Germline CDR1 SNHLY, CDR2 FYNNEI. CDR3 bases: TGTGCCAGCAGGCCGGACAGGGGAAACGAGCAGTACTTC. This codes for CASRPDRGNEQYF.

The chain has TRBV11-3 and TRBJ1-1; a weak D match, TRBD1 (6 bases). The CDR3 spans 13 residues. Germline loops: CDR1 SGHNT, CDR2 YENEEA. Trimming pared 5 bases from V and 3 bases from J, leaving 10 bases between. CDR3 protein: CASSRTVDTEAFF. As DNA, the CDR3 is TGTGCCAGCAGCCGGACAGTGGACACTGAAGCTTTCTTT.

The rearrangement uses TRBV10-2 and TRBJ1-2, with 8 positions matching TRBD1. This CDR3 has 13 residues. CDR1 WSHSY and CDR2 SAAADI come from the germline V gene. V shed 6 bases, J shed 7 bases, and the junction held 7 bases outside the gene matches. The CDR3 loop is CASRPGQGGGYTF. CDR3 DNA sequence: TGCGCCAGCAGGCCCGGACAGGGAGGTGGCTACACCTTC.

This chain uses TRBV6-5 with TRBJ1-5, with TRBD1 identical over 10 bases. Germline V gives CDR1 MNHEY, CDR2 SVGAGI. With V trimmed by 4 bases and J by 1 base, 1 base remained unmatched. This CDR3 is built from 15 residues. The CDR3: CASSWTGGSNQPQHF. The CDR3 DNA sequence: TGTGCCAGCAGTTGGACAGGGGGGAGCAATCAGCCCCAGCATTTT.

This rearrangement joins TRBV7-2 to TRBJ2-7; 8 nucleotides align to TRBD1. Trimming removed 0 bases from V and 2 bases from J; junction bases left unmatched: 3. Germline V lookup: CDR1 SGHTA, CDR2 FQGNSA. The CDR3 has 15 residues. CDR3 bases: TGTGCCAGCAGCTTAGCGGGACAGGCGACCTACGAGCAGTACTTC. Translated: CASSLAGQATYEQYF.

V gene TRBV10-3 combines with J gene TRBJ1-5; D gene ambiguous. V was shortened by 6 bases and J by 1 base, with 13 bases between the two germline ends. The germline V gene encodes CDR1 ENHRY and CDR2 SYGVKD. The CDR3 covers 15 residues. The CDR3 is CAISQESGSNQPQHF. The CDR3 DNA follows: TGTGCCATCAGCCAGGAGTCCGGGAGCAATCAGCCCCAGCATTTT.

The V and J genes are TRBV5-1 and TRBJ2-2; perhaps D is TRBD1 or TRBD2 (5 bases each). CDR1 and CDR2 (germline): SGHRS, YFSETQ. The V end was cut by 2 bases, the J end by 5 bases, with 13 bases between. The CDR3 has 15 residues. This chain's CDR3 is CASSFLLGTTGELFF. The CDR3 DNA follows: TGCGCCAGCAGCTTCCTTCTAGGGACGACCGGGGAGCTGTTTTTT.

The chain has TRBV7-9 and TRBJ2-3; D gene unclear. CDR1 is SEHNR and CDR2 is FQNEAQ in the germline V gene (reference sequence). V shed 2 bases and J shed 0 bases, with 9 bases lying between them. This CDR3 region has 15 residues. This chain's CDR3 is CASSLLGSSTDTQYF. The CDR3 nucleotides read TGTGCCAGCAGCTTACTAGGGTCTAGCACAGATACGCAGTATTTT.

This chain links TRBV7-2 with TRBJ1-6; weak D call: TRBD1 (5 bases). With 1 base removed from V and 10 bases from J, the gap between germline ends came to 11 bases. There are 14 residues in the CDR3. The germline V gene has CDR1 SGHTA and CDR2 FQGNSA. This chain's CDR3 is CASSLEEGYSPLHF. CDR3 nucleotide sequence: TGTGCCAGCAGCTTAGAAGAGGGGTACTCACCCCTCCACTTT.

This clone was detected once. The chain has TRBV13 and TRBJ2-7, with D possibly matching TRBD2 (7 bases). Trimming stripped 3 bases from V and 2 bases from J, with 14 bases between. The CDR3 runs to 15 residues. Looked up from germline, CDR1 is PRHDT and CDR2 is FYEKMQ (reference sequence). The CDR3 spells CASSLGGLITYEQYF. Here the CDR3 DNA reads TGTGCCAGCAGCTTGGGGGGGCTAATAACCTACGAGCAGTACTTC. Drawing the rest from reference TRBV13 and TRBJ2-7, the complete variable domain is AAGVIQSPRHLIKEKRETATLKCYPIPRHDTVYWYQQGPGQDPQFLISFYEKMQSDKGSIPDRFSAQQFSDYHSELNMSSLELGDSALYFCASSLGGLITYEQYFGPGTRLTVT.

The chain employs TRBV5-1 and TRBJ2-7; perhaps D is TRBD1 or TRBD2 (5 bases each). Germline CDR1 SGHRS, CDR2 YFSETQ. V was pared by 0 bases and J by 4 bases, with 11 bases between. This CDR3 is 14 amino acids long. The CDR3 DNA sequence: TGCGCCAGCAGCTTGGTGAGTTGGGGGTACGAGCAGTACTTC. Its protein product is CASSLVSWGYEQYF.

The genes are TRBV4-3 and TRBJ2-7, with a possible D match to TRBD1 (6 bases). This CDR3 region has 14 residues. Deletions cut 0 bases from V and 2 bases from J, with 8 bases between. The germline V gene has CDR1 LGHNA and CDR2 YSLEER. CDR3 amino acids: CASSQDRGPYEQYF. In nucleotides, the CDR3 is TGCGCCAGCAGCCAAGACAGGGGACCCTACGAGCAGTACTTC.

The genes are TRBV28 and TRBJ2-7; D unresolved. This CDR3 has 12 residues. In germline, CDR1 is MDHEN, CDR2 SYDVKM. V shed 8 bases and J shed 6 bases, with 14 bases lying between them. The CDR3 bases are TGTGCCAGCGGTTCGACCGTGGGCGAGCAGTACTTC. Protein sequence: CASGSTVGEQYF.

V usage is TRBV6-1 and J usage is TRBJ1-2; 9 bases align to TRBD1. The V gene's germline CDR1 is MNHNS and CDR2 SASEGT. The CDR3 covers 14 residues. V gave up 7 bases and J gave up 6 bases; unmatched junction bases: 9. CDR3 region: CASIPGQGFHGYTF. For the CDR3, the DNA is TGTGCCAGCATACCGGGACAGGGTTTTCATGGCTACACCTTC.

The V and J genes are TRBV4-3 and TRBJ1-6, with 7 nucleotides matching TRBD1. V was clipped by 0 bases and J by 9 bases; unmatched bases: 8. This CDR3 is 16 amino acids long. Germline V lookup: CDR1 LGHNA, CDR2 YSLEER. The CDR3 region is CASSQDTPGGLSPLHF. Written as DNA, the CDR3 is TGCGCCAGCAGCCAAGATACCCCAGGGGGGCTTTCACCCCTCCACTTT.

This clone was picked up a small number of times. The rearrangement links TRBV19 to TRBJ2-1, with D perhaps TRBD1 (5 bases). Deletions cut 6 bases from V and 3 bases from J, with 9 bases between. CDR1 and CDR2 from the germline V gene are LNHDA and SQIVND (reference sequence). This CDR3 is built from 13 residues. This CDR3 is CASSLQVYNEQFF. CDR3 nucleotide sequence: TGTGCCAGTAGCCTACAGGTCTACAATGAGCAGTTCTTC. The full variable domain, with the rest looked up from reference TRBV19 and TRBJ2-1, is DGGITQSPKYLFRKEGQNVTLSCEQNLNHDAMYWYRQDPGQGLRLIYYSQIVNDFQKGDIAEGYSVSREKKESFPLTVTSAQKNPTAFYLCASSLQVYNEQFFGPGTRLTVL.

V usage is TRBV2 and J usage is TRBJ1-6, with D hard to call. Germline V gene sequence: CDR1 SNHLY, CDR2 FYNNEI. V shed 2 bases and J shed 8 bases, with 13 bases lying between them. CDR3 length: 15 amino acids. This CDR3 is CASSEMDRPYSPLHF. The CDR3 DNA follows: TGTGCCAGCAGTGAAATGGACCGGCCCTATTCACCCCTCCACTTT.

The chain employs TRBV19 and TRBJ2-7, with no clear D. Trimming removed 1 base from V and 2 bases from J, with 12 bases in between. CDR3 length: 15 residues. In germline, CDR1 is LNHDA, CDR2 SQIVND (reference sequence). The CDR3 here is CASSIGGRSPYEQYF. The DNA for the CDR3 is TGTGCCAGTAGTATAGGAGGCAGATCTCCCTACGAGCAGTACTTC. Using reference TRBV19 and TRBJ2-7 for the parts outside the CDR3, the full variable domain is DGGITQSPKYLFRKEGQNVTLSCEQNLNHDAMYWYRQDPGQGLRLIYYSQIVNDFQKGDIAEGYSVSREKKESFPLTVTSAQKNPTAFYLCASSIGGRSPYEQYFGPGTRLTVT.

The V call is TRBV29-1, the J call TRBJ1-1; D ambiguous. CDR3 length: 10 residues. V was pared by 7 bases and J by 5 bases, with 8 bases between. Germline V gives CDR1 SQVTM, CDR2 ANQGSEA. For the CDR3, the DNA is TGCAGCGGGATAGTTACTGAAGCTTTCTTT. Its protein product is CSGIVTEAFF. Full variable domain (outside the CDR3, taken from reference TRBV29-1 and TRBJ1-1): SAVISQKPSRDICQRGTSLTIQCQVDSQVTMMFWYRQQPGQSLTLIATANQGSEATYESGFVIDKFPISRPNLTFSTLTVSNMSPEDSSIYLCSGIVTEAFFGQGTRLTVV.

The chain links TRBV2 to TRBJ1-2; D is unresolved. Germline V gives CDR1 SNHLY, CDR2 FYNNEI. V dropped 6 bases and J dropped 8 bases, with 13 bases sitting between them. The CDR3 sequence is 12 residues long. The CDR3 DNA reads TGTGCCAGCAGGTTGAACATTTTCGGCTACACCTTC. The encoded protein is CASRLNIFGYTF.

The chain recombines TRBV5-5 with TRBJ2-2, with D perhaps matching TRBD1 (6 bases). The V and J ends lost 0 bases and 3 bases respectively, with 15 bases between them. The CDR3 sequence is 17 residues long. Germline CDR1 reads SGHKS; CDR2 reads YYEKEE (reference sequence). CDR3 DNA sequence: TGTGCCAGCAGCTTGGCTGTTCACGGGACACACACCGGGGAGCTGTTTTTT. This sequence encodes CASSLAVHGTHTGELFF.

The genes are TRBV2 and TRBJ1-1; 8 bases are a match to TRBD1. The CDR3 extends over 15 amino acids. Per germline, CDR1 SNHLY and CDR2 FYNNEI. The V segment lost 4 bases and the J segment 0 bases; nucleotides outside the gene matches: 4. CDR3 residues: CASSARQGMNTEAFF. The CDR3, as DNA: TGTGCCAGCAGTGCCCGACAGGGGATGAACACTGAAGCTTTCTTT.

This clone was seen just once. The chain carries TRBV6-5 and TRBJ2-1; possibly TRBD1 for D (8 bases). Trimming took off 6 bases at V and 2 bases at J, with 14 bases between the two ends. The CDR3 loop spans 15 amino acids. CDR1 MNHEY and CDR2 SVGAGI come from the germline V gene. Here the CDR3 DNA reads TGTGCCAGCAGAGGACAGGGAGGGACCTACAATGAGCAGTTCTTC. Protein sequence: CASRGQGGTYNEQFF.

CDR3: CASSPQTGPNQPQHF. Here the CDR3 DNA reads TGTGCCAGCAGCCCCCAGACAGGACCCAATCAGCCCCAGCATTTT. The rearrangement joins TRBV7-6 to TRBJ1-5, with a possible D match to TRBD1 (6 bases). Trimming stripped 5 bases from V and 3 bases from J, with 14 bases between. CDR3 length equals 15 residues. Germline assignment: CDR1 SGHVS and CDR2 FNYEAQ.

The chain recombines TRBV18 with TRBJ2-1; D is unclear. This CDR3 has 14 amino acids. Germline lookup yields CDR1 KGHSH and CDR2 LQKENI. V was clipped by 2 bases and J by 5 bases, with 10 bases between them. CDR3 DNA: TGTGCCAGCTCACCAGACGGAACAAACAATGAGCAGTTCTTC. This translates into CASSPDGTNNEQFF. Full variable domain (rest looked up from reference TRBV18 and TRBJ2-1): NAGVMQNPRHLVRRRGQEARLRCSPMKGHSHVYWYRQLPEEGLKFMVYLQKENIIDESGMPKERFSAEFPKEGPSILRIQQVVRGDSAAYFCASSPDGTNNEQFFGPGTRLTVL.

This clone was seen a handful of times. The V call is TRBV9, the J call TRBJ2-3; 8 nucleotides line up with TRBD2. V gave up 2 bases and J gave up 0 bases; unmatched junction bases: 11. The CDR3 length is 18 residues. CDR1 and CDR2 from the germline V gene are SGDLS and YYNGEE. Here the CDR3 reads CASSVAGGVAGSTDTQYF. The DNA for the CDR3 is TGTGCCAGCAGCGTGGCCGGTGGTGTAGCGGGGAGCACAGATACGCAGTATTTT.

J is TRBJ1-2 and V is TRBV27; 7 bases align to TRBD1. This CDR3 contains 13 residues. The ends lost 6 bases at V and 6 bases at J; junction bases unmatched: 7. Germline CDR1 is MNHEY and CDR2 is SMNVEV (reference sequence). The CDR3 bases are TGTGCCAGCAGGCCTACAGGGGATAATGGCTACACCTTC. Translating it yields CASRPTGDNGYTF.

The chain combines TRBV30 with TRBJ2-5; TRBD2 matches 9 bases. The trim removed 3 bases at V and 5 bases at J, leaving 10 bases unmatched. CDR1 is GTSNPN and CDR2 is SVGIG in the germline V gene (reference sequence). This CDR3 is 15 amino acids long. The CDR3 loop is CAWRLMGRGGETQYF. The CDR3, as DNA: TGTGCCTGGAGGTTAATGGGGCGGGGGGGTGAGACCCAGTACTTC. The complete variable domain, with remaining parts taken from reference TRBV30 and TRBJ2-5, reads SQTIHQWPATLVQPVGSPLSLECTVEGTSNPNLYWYRQAAGRGLQLLFYSVGIGQISSEVPQNLSASRPQDRQFILSSKKLLLSDSGFYLCAWRLMGRGGETQYFGPGTRLLVL.

The CDR3 loop reads CASSLGTGQLNTEAFF. The CDR3 bases are TGCGCCAGCAGCTTGGGAACGGGACAGCTGAACACTGAAGCTTTCTTT. The chain is built from TRBV5-1 and TRBJ1-1, with 7 positions matching TRBD1. The CDR3 loop spans 16 amino acids. Germline V gene data show CDR1 as SGHRS and CDR2 as YFSETQ. Unmatched junction bases numbered 5, after V lost 0 bases and J lost 0 bases.